These T cell receptor beta chains were read from a single sample in a study of blood T cell repertoires in COVID-19. The method was immunoSEQ multiplex PCR; TCRdb's version includes in-frame clones alone and lacks a portion of them. The sample includes 65,000 to 90,000 clones, 80% to 90% of them seen just once. Source material: peripheral blood. These receptor sequences come from a man aged 80 or over with acute or convalescent COVID-19. CDR3s include the opening cysteine and the closing phenylalanine or tryptophan. A D gene is named only where the DNA matches it firmly. Clone sizes are given selectively: once, few, many, or a class where the clone is expanded.

TGTGCCAGCATACAGGGGGCACGGAACACCGGGGAGCTGTTTTTT	CASIQGARNTGELFF	TRBJ2-2	TRBV2	-	TRBD1
TGCGCCAGCAGCTTGGGGGCAGGGGGGAACTATGGCTACACCTTC	CASSLGAGGNYGYTF	TRBJ1-2	TRBV5-1	once	TRBD1
TGTGCCAGTAGTAGCCGGACAGGGGGCGGAAACACCATATATTTT	CASSSRTGGGNTIYF	TRBJ1-3	TRBV19	-	TRBD1
TGTGCCAGCAGTTTGACAGGGAGCACTGAAGCTTTCTTT	CASSLTGSTEAFF	TRBJ1-1	TRBV2	-	TRBD1
TGTGCCTGGAGCCCGGACAGGGTCACGCAGTATTTT	CAWSPDRVTQYF	TRBJ2-3	TRBV30	-	TRBD1
TGCGCCAGCAGCTCTTGGACTAGCGGGAGGCCGCGGGAGCAGTTCTTC	CASSSWTSGRPREQFF	TRBJ2-1	TRBV4-1	-	TRBD2
TGTGCCAGCAGTTACTCATCGATACCTAGTAACACCATATATTTT	CASSYSSIPSNTIYF	TRBJ1-3	TRBV6-5	-	-
TGTGCCAGTAGTCCAACAGTCGTCTCTGGAAACACCATATATTTT	CASSPTVVSGNTIYF	TRBJ1-3	TRBV19	-	-
TGTGCCAGCTCACCAGGGCGGACGGACACCACCCAGTACTTC	CASSPGRTDTTQYF	TRBJ2-5	TRBV18	-	-
TGTGCCAGTAGTCCGACAGGGGTATCTAATGAAAAACTGTTTTTT	CASSPTGVSNEKLFF	TRBJ1-4	TRBV19	-	TRBD1
TGTGCTAGTGCCCTCGGGACAGGGTTCGAAAAACTGTTTTTT	CASALGTGFEKLFF	TRBJ1-4	TRBV12-5	-	TRBD1
TGTGCCAGCAGCTTTTCTCCCGGGACTAGCGGGACCTCCGAGCAGTACTTC	CASSFSPGTSGTSEQYF	TRBJ2-7	TRBV5-5	-	TRBD2
TGTGCCAGCAGCTGGGACAGGGGGGATGAAAAACTGTTTTTT	CASSWDRGDEKLFF	TRBJ1-4	TRBV5-6	-	TRBD1
TGCGCCAGCAGCTATTCGACGCCGGGACAGATAATGAACACTGAAGCTTTCTTT	CASSYSTPGQIMNTEAFF	TRBJ1-1	TRBV5-1	-	TRBD1
TGTGCCAGCAGCACCAGACACTCACCCCTCCACTTT	CASSTRHSPLHF	TRBJ1-6	TRBV9	-	-
TGTGCCAGCAGCTCAACTTCTAGCGGGGGGGCAGGATCCTACAATGAGCAGTTCTTC	CASSSTSSGGAGSYNEQFF	TRBJ2-1	TRBV11-3	-	TRBD2
TGTGCCAGTTCGACTAGCGGGATCGACAATGAGCAGTTCTTC	CASSTSGIDNEQFF	TRBJ2-1	TRBV2	-	TRBD2
TGCAGCGTTGGACAGGGGGATGGAAATCAGCCCCAGCATTTT	CSVGQGDGNQPQHF	TRBJ1-5	TRBV29-1	-	TRBD1
TGTGCCAGCAGTTCTGGACAGGGGAAAGAAAAACTGTTTTTT	CASSSGQGKEKLFF	TRBJ1-4	TRBV6-5	-	TRBD1
TGTGCCAGCAGCTTAATGCAGGGGGCACAACAGCCCCAGCATTTT	CASSLMQGAQQPQHF	TRBJ1-5	TRBV7-2	-	TRBD1
TGTGCCAGCAGCTCCAGCGGAGGGCACGCGAACACCGGGGAGCTGTTTTTT	CASSSSGGHANTGELFF	TRBJ2-2	TRBV13	-	-
TGTGCCACCAGTAGGGGACAGGGAAACTACGAGCAGTACTTC	CATSRGQGNYEQYF	TRBJ2-7	TRBV24-1	-	TRBD1
TGTGCCAGCAGTGACAGATCGAACACTGAAGCTTTCTTT	CASSDRSNTEAFF	TRBJ1-1	TRBV12-3/TRBV12-4	-	-
TGTGCCAGCAGAAGGGCGGGACAGGATGGCTCTGGAAACACCATATATTTT	CASRRAGQDGSGNTIYF	TRBJ1-3	TRBV5-6	-	TRBD1
TGTGCCACCAGCAGGGGAGGGACCCCTGGGGCCAACGTCCTGACTTTC	CATSRGGTPGANVLTF	TRBJ2-6	TRBV15	once	TRBD2
TGTGCCACCAGCAGAGATGTAGGGACAAGCTATGGCTACACCTTC	CATSRDVGTSYGYTF	TRBJ1-2	TRBV15	-	-
TGTGCCAGCAGTCCGGGAGGGGTGGTATTGGAGACCCAGTACTTC	CASSPGGVVLETQYF	TRBJ2-5	TRBV2	-	TRBD2
TGTGCCAGTAGTATAGGTGGGGGACAGGGGAAAGGGCCCTACGAGCAGTACTTC	CASSIGGGQGKGPYEQYF	TRBJ2-7	TRBV19	-	TRBD1
TGTGCCACCAGCAGAGATGGGACAGGGGACCAGCCCCAGCATTTT	CATSRDGTGDQPQHF	TRBJ1-5	TRBV15	once	TRBD1
TGTGCCAGCAGCTTGGACAGGGCTCGGAACACTGAAGCTTTCTTT	CASSLDRARNTEAFF	TRBJ1-1	TRBV5-6	-	-
TGTGCCAGCAGCTTGAAGGGACAGGTCAACTACAATGAGCAGTTCTTC	CASSLKGQVNYNEQFF	TRBJ2-1	TRBV5-6	-	TRBD1